The 14 T cell receptor beta chains below all came from one sample that was sequenced in a study of radiation and T cells in renal cell carcinoma (dated by TCRdb to 2018 to 2021). The intended sense of this specimen's time point label: blood 2 weeks post-SBRT. Explained via the paper, the treatment or condition label denotes: 15 Gy SBRT to primary tumor, nephrectomy 4 weeks later. The method was the immunoSEQ multiplex PCR assay. This immuneACCESS table, as held by TCRdb, lists in-frame sequences with V and J called but not all clones. Of the missing ones, under half trace to an unresolved V gene in checked studies; the others have no known cause. Recorded for this sample are tens of thousands of clones; 75% to 90% of them occurred a single time. 29% of the sample lies in the top ten. Specimen: blood, collected from a patient whose treatment included radiotherapy and nephrectomy. The receptors shown here come from a woman between 70 and 85 years old with renal cell carcinoma.

DNA of the CDR3: TGTGCCAGCAGTTACTCCAGGGGAGACACTGAAGCTTTCTTT. It translates to CASSYSRGDTEAFF. The chain has TRBV6-5 and TRBJ1-1; D is possibly TRBD1 (6 bases). Germline V gene data show CDR1 as MNHEY and CDR2 as SVGAGI. The CDR3 consists of 14 residues. V lost 0 bases and J lost 3, with 8 bases in between.

This chain uses TRBV7-2 with TRBJ2-4; D perhaps matches TRBD2 (5 bases). V was trimmed by 11 bases and J by 2 bases, leaving 13 bases between them. The CDR3 spans 13 residues. Germline CDR1 SGHTA, CDR2 FQGNSA. The CDR3 region has the DNA TGTGCCTGTTCGGGGTCATCCAAAAACATTCAGTACTTC. This codes for CACSGSSKNIQYF.

This clone was detected only once. The chain links TRBV5-1 to TRBJ2-5; maybe TRBD1 (7 bases). The CDR3 runs to 14 residues. V was pared by 4 bases and J by 2 bases, with 12 bases between. Germline values: CDR1 SGHRS, CDR2 YFSETQ. CDR3 in DNA: TGCGCCAGCAGCGCGGGGACAGTTCAAGAGACCCAGTACTTC. Its translation is CASSAGTVQETQYF. Filled out from reference TRBV5-1 and TRBJ2-5, the complete variable domain reads KAGVTQTPRYLIKTRGQQVTLSCSPISGHRSVSWYQQTPGQGLQFLFEYFSETQRNKGNFPGRFSGRQFSNSRSEMNVSTLELGDSALYLCASSAGTVQETQYFGPGTRLLVL.

The chain joins TRBV2 to TRBJ2-5, with D unresolved. The CDR3 is made up of 13 amino acids. V was clipped by 3 bases and J by 5 bases, with 10 bases between them. Per the germline V gene, CDR1 is SNHLY and CDR2 is FYNNEI. CDR3 nucleotides: TGTGCCAGCAGTGATGAGGTGTTTGAGACCCAGTACTTC. This sequence encodes CASSDEVFETQYF.

V is TRBV16 and J is TRBJ2-7, with D perhaps matching TRBD2 (6 bases). V was trimmed by 5 bases and J by 7 bases, leaving 12 bases between them. This CDR3 region has 12 residues. From germline, CDR1 is KGHSY and CDR2 FQNENV. CDR3 sequence (DNA): TGTGCCAGCAGCTACCTTGGGGGGGAGCAGTACTTC. This gives the protein CASSYLGGEQYF.

The rearrangement joins TRBV9 to TRBJ1-1; D not certain. Germline CDR1 is SGDLS and CDR2 is YYNGEE. There are 12 residues in the CDR3. V dropped 3 bases and J dropped 2 bases, with 5 bases sitting between them. The CDR3 protein is CASSARNTEAFF. In nucleotides, the CDR3 is TGTGCCAGCAGCGCCCGCAACACTGAAGCTTTCTTT.

The chain has TRBV6-5 and TRBJ2-7, with 7 bases lining up with TRBD1. CDR1 is MNHEY, CDR2 SVGAGI, per germline. The CDR3 sequence is 16 residues long. Losses at the gene ends were 2 bases for V and 0 bases for J; bases not matched to a gene: 7. CDR3 coding DNA: TGTGCCAGCAGTTACGAGAGCAACAGGGGCTCCTACGAGCAGTACTTC. This gives the protein CASSYESNRGSYEQYF.

The V and J genes are TRBV7-9 and TRBJ1-5; D might be TRBD1 (5 bases). There are 15 residues in the CDR3. Germline CDR1 reads SEHNR; CDR2 reads FQNEAQ (reference sequence). The germline V and J ends were trimmed by 5 bases and 0 bases, with 11 bases remaining between them. This CDR3 reads CASSPQGGSNQPQHF. The CDR3 coding sequence is TGTGCCAGCAGCCCTCAGGGCGGTAGCAATCAGCCCCAGCATTTT.

The gene calls are TRBV15 and TRBJ2-1; 8 bases line up with TRBD1. V shed 4 bases, J shed 0 bases, and the junction held 5 bases outside the gene matches. Germline values: CDR1 LNHNV, CDR2 YYDKDF (reference sequence). CDR3 length: 16 amino acids. The DNA of the CDR3 is TGTGCCACCAGCACAACCACAGGGGGCTCCTACAATGAGCAGTTCTTC. As protein: CATSTTTGGSYNEQFF.

This sequence joins TRBV11-2 and TRBJ1-1; weak D call: TRBD1 (6 bases). Germline CDR1 is SGHAT and CDR2 is FQNNGV. The ends were cut back, 5 bases at V and 6 bases at J, with 16 bases in the middle. The length of the CDR3 is 14 residues. CDR3 sequence reads: CASSLGQLPSEAFF. CDR3 DNA sequence: TGTGCCAGCAGCCTAGGACAGCTTCCTTCTGAAGCTTTCTTT.

The V gene is TRBV29-1, the J gene TRBJ2-7; unclear D gene. Deletions cut 2 bases from V and 6 bases from J, with 14 bases between. The germline gives CDR1 SQVTM, CDR2 ANQGSEA. CDR3 length equals 13 residues. The CDR3 DNA reads as TGCAGCGTTGAACGCCTCGCAGGATCCGAGCAGTACTTC. This translates into CSVERLAGSEQYF.

The J gene is TRBJ1-6, the V gene TRBV21-1. TRBV21-1 represents a pseudogene. CDR3 length: 15 amino acids. CDR3 DNA: TGTGCCAGCAGCAGAGGGAGCGGCTATAATTCACCCCTCCACTTT. This translates into CASSRGSGYNSPLHF.

The chain employs TRBV9 and TRBJ1-4; the D gene is possibly TRBD1 (5 bases). This CDR3 has 15 amino acids. Trimming stripped 5 bases from V and 5 bases from J, with 16 bases between. The germline V gene has CDR1 SGDLS and CDR2 YYNGEE. CDR3 bases: TGTGCCAGCAGTCCAGCGGGCAGGGTAAATGAAAAACTGTTTTTT. Translating it yields CASSPAGRVNEKLFF.

The chain employs TRBV7-9 and TRBJ2-5; unclear D gene. This CDR3 spans 14 amino acids. CDR1 is SEHNR and CDR2 is FQNEAQ in the germline V gene (reference sequence). The V gene lost 1 base and the J gene lost 2 bases, with 8 bases spanning the gap. CDR3 amino acids: CASSLVFSQETQYF. Written as DNA, the CDR3 is TGTGCCAGCAGCTTAGTCTTCAGTCAAGAGACCCAGTACTTC.